This is a list of T cell receptor beta chains from one sample in a study of beta chain features in type 1 diabetes. The protocol was immunoSEQ multiplex PCR, while the TCRdb copy is restricted to in-frame clones and leaves out a portion. The table includes hundreds of thousands of clones, 9.5% to 12% detected once. Sequencing was done on a sample of naive CD4+ T cells from blood. The receptors here all came from a woman aged 18-29 years in good health. CDR3s include the opening cysteine and the closing phenylalanine or tryptophan. Fields, in order: V gene, J gene, clone size, D gene, CDR3 DNA, CDR3 protein. The D gene is left open where the match is weak. Clone size is shown for a subset of rows, as once, few, many or a class of expanded clone.

TRBV28	TRBJ2-5	few	TRBD1	TGTGCCAGCAGTTTGTTTAAAGTGGACAGGGTAGAGACCCAGTACTTC	CASSLFKVDRVETQYF
TRBV9	TRBJ2-1	few	TRBD1	TGTGCCAGCAGCGTTAGAGTTGGGACAGGGGGTAACAATGAGCAGTTCTTC	CASSVRVGTGGNNEQFF
TRBV4-1	TRBJ2-2	-	TRBD1	TGCGCCAGCGGGCGGACAGGTGGGACGAACACCGGGGAGCTGTTTTTT	CASGRTGGTNTGELFF
TRBV7-2	TRBJ1-1	-	-	TGTGCCAGCTGTCTCGGCCCGACAGGGAACACTGAAGCTTTCTTT	CASCLGPTGNTEAFF
TRBV5-1	TRBJ2-5	few	-	TGCGCCAGCAGCTCGACAGAAATCCGGGAGACCCAGTACTTC	CASSSTEIRETQYF
TRBV5-5	TRBJ2-2	few	-	TGTGCCAGCACCCTGGAGTGGGCAGGACAACTGTTTTTT	CASTLEWAGQLFF
TRBV28	TRBJ1-1	few	-	TGTGCCAGCCCCCGGGGCACTGAAGCTTTCTTT	CASPRGTEAFF
TRBV7-9	TRBJ2-7	-	-	TGTGCCAGCAGCTTAGGTGATTACGAGCAGTACTTC	CASSLGDYEQYF
TRBV7-2	TRBJ2-5	-	-	TGTGCCAGCAGCTCCGGGACGGCTGTAGGGGTAGAGACCCAGTACTTC	CASSSGTAVGVETQYF
TRBV9	TRBJ2-7	-	-	TGTGCCAGCAGCGTAGCTTACAGCTCCTACGAGCAGTACTTC	CASSVAYSSYEQYF
TRBV7-9	TRBJ2-1	-	-	TGTGCCAGCAGGCCGTGGAGGCTAGCGGAGGGGGCCAATGAGCAGTTCTTC	CASRPWRLAEGANEQFF
TRBV4-3	TRBJ2-3	few	-	TGCGCCAGCAGCCAGACCCCTACGGGGCTCCCCACAGATACGCAGTATTTT	CASSQTPTGLPTDTQYF
TRBV29-1	TRBJ2-1	few	TRBD1	TGCAGCGTTGCCCGGGACAGTAATGAGCAGTTCTTC	CSVARDSNEQFF
TRBV7-2	TRBJ2-3	-	-	TGTGCCAGCAGCTCCACAGGGTTTAGGGCAGATACGCAGTATTTT	CASSSTGFRADTQYF
TRBV5-1	TRBJ2-5	-	-	TGCGCCAGCAGCTTGGGACAGGCCGAAGAGACCCAGTACTTC	CASSLGQAEETQYF
TRBV4-1	TRBJ2-5	-	TRBD2	TGCGCCAGCAGCCAAGTCGGGGGGGCCAGGCAAGAGACCCAGTACTTC	CASSQVGGARQETQYF
TRBV4-2	TRBJ2-3	-	-	TGTGCCAGCAGCCAACAAAGAAGCACAGATACGCAGTATTTT	CASSQQRSTDTQYF
TRBV29-1	TRBJ1-1	few	-	TGCAGCGTAAAAGGACTGATGAACACTGAAGCTTTCTTT	CSVKGLMNTEAFF
TRBV20-1	TRBJ1-1	few	-	TGCAGTGCTAGGGACTCCAAGGCTTTCTTT	CSARDSKAFF
TRBV7-2	TRBJ2-2	-	-	TGTGCCAGCAGCTTAGGCCAGCGGACCGGGGAGCTGTTTTTT	CASSLGQRTGELFF
TRBV19	TRBJ2-7	few	TRBD1	TGTGCCAGTAAGTCATCGGGACAGAACTACGAGCAGTACTTC	CASKSSGQNYEQYF
TRBV4-3	TRBJ1-2	-	TRBD1	TGCGCCAGCAGTCGGGACAGGGGCGTCTATGGCTACACCTTC	CASSRDRGVYGYTF
TRBV6-5	TRBJ2-3	few	-	TGTGCCAGCAGCCCCCGGGGCGGGGTGGCAGATACGCAGTATTTT	CASSPRGGVADTQYF
TRBV9	TRBJ2-6	-	-	TGTGCCAGCAGCGTATCGGAGGGGGCCAACGTCCTGACTTTC	CASSVSEGANVLTF
TRBV19	TRBJ2-4	few	-	TGTGCCAGTAGTTTCGCGATAACCAAAAACATTCAGTACTTC	CASSFAITKNIQYF
TRBV7-8	TRBJ2-5	few	-	TGTGCCAGCAGCTTAGCCCCACGGGGCCCCAGAGAGACCCAGTACTTC	CASSLAPRGPRETQYF
TRBV27	TRBJ2-5	-	-	TGTGCCAGCAGTGACATAGGATGGGAGACCCAGTACTTC	CASSDIGWETQYF
TRBV5-1	TRBJ1-5	few	-	TGCGCCAGCAGCTTGGATAGCAATCAGCCCCAGCATTTT	CASSLDSNQPQHF
TRBV9	TRBJ2-1	-	-	TGTGCCAGCAGCGTAGCGGGGGCGGTCCTTGAGCAGTTCTTC	CASSVAGAVLEQFF
TRBV19	TRBJ1-2	-	TRBD1	TGTGCCAGTAGTGCACCGGGACAGGGGACCTACTATGGCTACACCTTC	CASSAPGQGTYYGYTF
TRBV2	TRBJ2-3	-	TRBD2	TGTGCCAGCAGTACCCTAGCGGGATGGACGCAGTATTTT	CASSTLAGWTQYF
TRBV7-6	TRBJ1-1	few	-	TGTGCCAGCAGCCTGAGTCGGAACACTGAAGCTTTCTTT	CASSLSRNTEAFF
TRBV30	TRBJ2-7	-	-	TGTGCCTGGAGTTGGGGGGAGAAAAACGAGCAGTACTTC	CAWSWGEKNEQYF
TRBV10-3	TRBJ2-1	few	-	TGTGCCATGGGGATTGGTGGACCGGGGTTCCACAATGAGCAGTTCTTC	CAMGIGGPGFHNEQFF
TRBV15	TRBJ2-3	-	TRBD1	TGTGCCACCAGCAGAGGAACAGGGGTAGGAGATACGCAGTATTTT	CATSRGTGVGDTQYF
TRBV13	TRBJ2-3	few	-	TGTGCCAGCAGCTTTCAGGGATTCACAGATACGCAGTATTTT	CASSFQGFTDTQYF
TRBV7-2	TRBJ2-5	few	-	TGTGCCAGCAGCCGCACACGGGGATTTCAAGAGACCCAGTACTTC	CASSRTRGFQETQYF
TRBV4-2	TRBJ2-1	few	-	TGTGCCAGCAGCCCCAACACCCTCCGAAATTACAATGAGCAGTTCTTC	CASSPNTLRNYNEQFF
TRBV7-6	TRBJ2-7	-	TRBD1	TGTGCCAGCAGCCGGGTTTACAGGGGTGAGCAGTACTTC	CASSRVYRGEQYF